Presented here are 10 T cell receptor beta chains from one specimen sequenced in a study of T cells in Graves' hyperthyroidism and ophthalmopathy. Template material for amplifying TCR beta CDR3 regions consisted of RNA transcripts. First-round RT-PCR with HTBI primers amplified the TCR CDR3 region. TCRdb analysed the multiplex PCR reads with MiXCR anew, one entry per CDR3 protein. The repertoire holds some 500,000 distinct CDR3 sequences, around 22% seen once, with about 11% in the top ten. Sequencing was carried out using blood. These receptors originate from a woman aged 25 to 39 with Graves' ophthalmopathy.

This chain links TRBV5-1 with TRBJ2-6; the D is unclear. There are 17 residues in the CDR3. The V end lost 0 bases, the J end lost 2 bases, and 12 bases lay between the germline ends. Germline values: CDR1 SGHRS, CDR2 YFSETQ. Here the CDR3 DNA reads TGCGCCAGCAGCTTGGACAGCCCTTTAACTGGGGCCAACGTCCTGACTTTC. Amino acids: CASSLDSPLTGANVLTF.

In its sample, this clonotype was seen many times. The chain couples TRBV6-1 to TRBJ2-5; tentatively, D is TRBD1 (6 bases). The CDR3 consists of 16 residues. V lost 2 bases, J lost 4 bases, and 17 bases lay in between. From germline, CDR1 is MNHNS and CDR2 SASEGT. The CDR3 coding sequence is TGTGCCAGCAGTGAAATACAGGGCTTTTTCGGAGAGACCCAGTACTTC. Translated: CASSEIQGFFGETQYF.

This clonotype was recorded at least ten times. The chain recombines TRBV29-1 with TRBJ2-7; 7 positions agree with TRBD1. Germline-derived CDR1 and CDR2 are SQVTM and ANQGSEA. The CDR3 runs to 12 residues. With 6 bases clipped from V and 6 bases from J, the junction kept 8 bases outside the gene matches. CDR3: CSVDRISGEQYF. The DNA for the CDR3 is TGCAGCGTGGACAGGATTTCAGGCGAGCAGTACTTC.

This clonotype was counted ten times or more. The chain combines TRBV30 with TRBJ2-5, with 11 bases identical to TRBD2. The CDR3 sequence is 15 residues long. CDR1 is GTSNPN and CDR2 is SVGIG in the germline V gene (reference sequence). The trim removed 0 bases at V and 4 bases at J, leaving 4 bases unmatched. As DNA, the CDR3 is TGTGCCTGGAGTGTACGGCTAGCGGGAGGAGAGACCCAGTACTTC. The encoded protein is CAWSVRLAGGETQYF.

About this clonotype: At one of its ends the junction is not consistent with the germline gene, which may arise from a read error. CDR3 residues: CASSYVRTGDLFF. The CDR3 bases are TGTGCCAGCAGTTACGTCAGGACCGGGGATCTGTTTTTT. The chain recombines TRBV6-5 with TRBJ2-2; TRBD2 is a possible D gene (5 bases). The CDR3 runs to 13 residues. Germline CDR1 reads MNHEY; CDR2 reads SVGAGI.

The chain carries TRBV7-3 and TRBJ2-7; the D call may be TRBD1 or TRBD2 (6 bases each). With 5 bases removed from V and 7 bases from J, the gap between germline ends came to 15 bases. The CDR3 has 13 residues. CDR1 is SGHTA and CDR2 is FQGTGA in the germline V gene. The CDR3 reads CASSPMGGGEQYF. As DNA, the CDR3 is TGTGCCAGCAGCCCCATGGGGGGCGGGGAGCAGTACTTC.

V usage is TRBV2 and J usage is TRBJ1-2; D might be TRBD1 (5 bases). This CDR3 region has 13 residues. Germline V gives CDR1 SNHLY, CDR2 FYNNEI. Between the trimmed V and J ends, which lost 8 bases and 5 bases, there was a span of 15 bases. Here the CDR3 reads CASRAGHLYGYTF. In DNA form, the CDR3 reads TGTGCCAGCCGCGCAGGACACCTATATGGCTACACCTTC.

The rearrangement uses TRBV15 and TRBJ2-7, with 7 bases aligning to TRBD2. Germline CDR1 reads LNHNV; CDR2 reads YYDKDF (reference sequence). The CDR3 contains 15 residues. The V segment lost 4 bases and the J segment 0 bases; nucleotides outside the gene matches: 6. The DNA of the CDR3 is TGTGCCACCAGCACCGGCGGGGGAAACTCCTACGAGCAGTACTTC. Translated, it gives CATSTGGGNSYEQYF.

This clonotype was detected ten times or more. This chain links TRBV5-1 with TRBJ2-7; tentatively, D is TRBD1 (6 bases). The V end was cut by 3 bases, the J end by 6 bases, with 22 bases between. The CDR3 covers 16 residues. The germline gives CDR1 SGHRS, CDR2 YFSETQ. CDR3 in DNA: TGCGCCAGCAGCTACCAATTACCGGGCCAAGGGGGCGAGCAGTACTTC. Translation: CASSYQLPGQGGEQYF.

The V and J genes are TRBV29-1 and TRBJ1-5, with 7 bases that match TRBD1. Germline V gene data show CDR1 as SQVTM and CDR2 as ANQGSEA. This CDR3 spans 15 amino acids. Losses at the gene ends were 0 bases for V and 1 base for J; bases not matched to a gene: 3. Here the CDR3 DNA reads TGCAGCGTTGAAGATTGCAGGGGGAGCAATCAGCCCCAGCATTTT. It translates to CSVEDCRGSNQPQHF. The whole variable domain, filled in from reference TRBV29-1 and TRBJ1-5, reads SAVISQKPSRDICQRGTSLTIQCQVDSQVTMMFWYRQQPGQSLTLIATANQGSEATYESGFVIDKFPISRPNLTFSTLTVSNMSPEDSSIYLCSVEDCRGSNQPQHFGDGTRLSIL.